This is a list of T cell receptor beta chains from one sample in a study of response to subunit inactivated influenza vaccine. TCRdb passed the RT-PCR reads through MiXCR, listing each CDR3 protein once. This sample has fewer than 250,000 distinct CDR3 sequences, with around 14% found just once. This specimen was CD8+ T cells sorted from PBMCs, taken approximately 5 days after vaccination. These receptors originate from a man aged 50-59 years who received an inactivated influenza vaccine. CDR3s include the opening cysteine and the closing phenylalanine or tryptophan. The order of the fields is D gene, J gene, clone size, V gene, CDR3 DNA, CDR3 protein. The D gene is left open where the match is weak. Clone size, where shown, is once, few, many, or a class for clones that have expanded.

d_call: -
j_call: TRBJ1-2
clone_size: few
v_call: TRBV3-1
cdr3_nt: TGTGCCAGCAGCACCCCCCACCTCGACGGGGAGGCCTCCGATGGCTACACCTTC
cdr3_aa: CASSTPHLDGEASDGYTF

d_call: TRBD1
j_call: TRBJ2-7
clone_size: -
v_call: TRBV2
cdr3_nt: TGTGCCAGCAGTGTCACCACCCAGGGGGGACAGGGGGCCTACGAGCAGTACTTC
cdr3_aa: CASSVTTQGGQGAYEQYF

d_call: -
j_call: TRBJ2-3
clone_size: many
v_call: TRBV24-1
cdr3_nt: TGTGCCACCCGGTCGGGCACGACTGATACGCAGTATTTT
cdr3_aa: CATRSGTTDTQYF

d_call: -
j_call: TRBJ1-2
clone_size: -
v_call: TRBV5-1
cdr3_nt: TGCGCCAGCAGCTCTGCTTCAGGGTCTGGGTATGGCTACACCTTC
cdr3_aa: CASSSASGSGYGYTF

d_call: -
j_call: TRBJ2-7
clone_size: few
v_call: TRBV6-5
cdr3_nt: TGTGCCAGCAGTTACCGTCAGGACTACGAGCAGTACTTC
cdr3_aa: CASSYRQDYEQYF

d_call: TRBD1
j_call: TRBJ2-7
clone_size: few
v_call: TRBV4-3
cdr3_nt: TGCGCCAGCAGCCCACAGGGGGCCTCCTACGAGCAGTACTTC
cdr3_aa: CASSPQGASYEQYF

d_call: -
j_call: TRBJ2-7
clone_size: -
v_call: TRBV4-1
cdr3_nt: TGCGCCAGCAGCCAGGGGACCCACGGACTTCCCTACGAGCAGTACTTC
cdr3_aa: CASSQGTHGLPYEQYF

d_call: TRBD2
j_call: TRBJ2-1
clone_size: few
v_call: TRBV5-6
cdr3_nt: TGTGCCAGCAGCTCCAGCGGGAGGGTTTATGAGCAGTTCTTC
cdr3_aa: CASSSSGRVYEQFF

d_call: -
j_call: TRBJ2-6
clone_size: -
v_call: TRBV29-1
cdr3_nt: TGCAGCGTTACCATACCCGACAGGACATCCTCTGGGGCCAACGTCCTGACTTTC
cdr3_aa: CSVTIPDRTSSGANVLTF

d_call: -
j_call: TRBJ2-7
clone_size: -
v_call: TRBV7-9
cdr3_nt: TGTGCCAGCAGCTTAGACGGGGCCTACGAAGAGCAGTACTTC
cdr3_aa: CASSLDGAYEEQYF

d_call: -
j_call: TRBJ1-2
clone_size: -
v_call: TRBV29-1
cdr3_nt: TGCAGCGTTGCGGCAGGCGGCGCTCCTAACTATGGCTACACCTTC
cdr3_aa: CSVAAGGAPNYGYTF

d_call: -
j_call: TRBJ2-5
clone_size: few
v_call: TRBV3-1
cdr3_nt: TGTGCCAGCAGCCAAGATGGCACGGAGACCCAGTACTTC
cdr3_aa: CASSQDGTETQYF

d_call: TRBD1
j_call: TRBJ2-5
clone_size: -
v_call: TRBV2
cdr3_nt: TGTGCCAGCAGTGAATTTTCAGGGGGTGAGACCCAGTACTTC
cdr3_aa: CASSEFSGGETQYF

d_call: -
j_call: TRBJ2-5
clone_size: few
v_call: TRBV2
cdr3_nt: TGTGCCTTGGCCCCGCTTGGACTCGACTTTCAAGAGACCCAGTACTTC
cdr3_aa: CALAPLGLDFQETQYF

d_call: -
j_call: TRBJ2-6
clone_size: -
v_call: TRBV12-3/TRBV12-4
cdr3_nt: TGTGCCAGCAGTCCGGCCTCTTTCGGGGCCAACGTCCTGACTTTC
cdr3_aa: CASSPASFGANVLTF

d_call: TRBD1
j_call: TRBJ2-7
clone_size: -
v_call: TRBV4-1
cdr3_nt: TGCGCCAGCAGCCACTCAAGGACAGGGGGGTACGAGCAGTACTTC
cdr3_aa: CASSHSRTGGYEQYF

d_call: -
j_call: TRBJ2-1
clone_size: few
v_call: TRBV5-1
cdr3_nt: TGCGCCAGCAGCTTGGATGGCGGAGGGTACAATGAGCAGTTCTTC
cdr3_aa: CASSLDGGGYNEQFF

d_call: -
j_call: TRBJ1-1
clone_size: -
v_call: TRBV7-9
cdr3_nt: TGTGCCACCTCCCCCGTTGACAAAGTGAACACTGAAGCTTTCTTT
cdr3_aa: CATSPVDKVNTEAFF

d_call: TRBD2
j_call: TRBJ2-7
clone_size: many
v_call: TRBV5-1
cdr3_nt: TGCGCCAGCAGCCCATCTGAGAGCGGGAGTTACGAGCAGTACTTC
cdr3_aa: CASSPSESGSYEQYF

d_call: -
j_call: TRBJ1-1
clone_size: few
v_call: TRBV5-1
cdr3_nt: TGCGCCAGCAGCTTGAACTGGAGCACTGAAGCTTTCTTT
cdr3_aa: CASSLNWSTEAFF

d_call: -
j_call: TRBJ2-3
clone_size: few
v_call: TRBV19
cdr3_nt: TGTGCCAGTAGTCTCCGACACAGCACAGATACGCAGTATTTT
cdr3_aa: CASSLRHSTDTQYF

d_call: -
j_call: TRBJ1-2
clone_size: few
v_call: TRBV9
cdr3_nt: TGTGCCAGCAGTGCCGCCCTCAGGGGAGATGGCTACACCTTC
cdr3_aa: CASSAALRGDGYTF

d_call: -
j_call: TRBJ2-5
clone_size: -
v_call: TRBV6-6
cdr3_nt: TGTGCCAGCAGTTACTCGTCAGATACGTACTTC
cdr3_aa: CASSYSSDTYF

d_call: -
j_call: TRBJ2-3
clone_size: few
v_call: TRBV3-1
cdr3_nt: TGTGCCAGCAGCTTGTCCGGGACCGAGAACACAGATACGCAGTATTTT
cdr3_aa: CASSLSGTENTDTQYF

d_call: TRBD1
j_call: TRBJ2-4
clone_size: -
v_call: TRBV28
cdr3_nt: TGTGCCAGCAGCCCGGGGACAGGGTACTATTTTCCCAAAAACATTCAGTACTTC
cdr3_aa: CASSPGTGYYFPKNIQYF

d_call: -
j_call: TRBJ2-4
clone_size: many
v_call: TRBV7-2
cdr3_nt: TGTGCCAGCAGCTACGGGACCGGCCTCAAAAACATTCAGTACTTC
cdr3_aa: CASSYGTGLKNIQYF

d_call: -
j_call: TRBJ1-1
clone_size: few
v_call: TRBV6-1
cdr3_nt: TGTGCCAGCAGCCACGGGTTGAACACTGAAGCTTTCTTT
cdr3_aa: CASSHGLNTEAFF